The clone carrying this T cell receptor (beta chain) showed up just a few times. Its antigen is still unknown. The sample belongs to a study of T cells in localized non-small cell lung cancer. Regarding the study as a whole: The study linked higher blood T cell density to longer overall survival. Measurement of T cell clonality placed uninvolved adjacent lung highest, above the level in tumor.

CDR1 is MNHGY, CDR2 SAAAGT, per germline. The germline V and J ends were trimmed by 6 bases and 3 bases, with 12 bases remaining between them. The CDR3 is 14 amino acids. Libraries were prepared by immunoSEQ multiplex PCR; TCRdb keeps only in-frame clonotypes and omits some of them. Here the sample spans some 2,900 clones, 21% being singletons. Sequences were derived from normal lung tissue next to the tumor, sampled before any cancer treatment. The clonotype was recovered from a woman aged 40-69 years with stage I lung adenocarcinoma. The chain has TRBV6-8 and TRBJ2-1; D is uncertain. The CDR3 nucleotides read TGTGCCAGCAGCCCTGACTCGATCTACAATGAGCAGTTCTTC. Translating gives CASSPDSIYNEQFF.